A selection of T cell receptor beta chains follows, all from one sample in a study of blood T cell repertoires in COVID-19. TCRdb's table, derived via immunoSEQ multiplex PCR, lists solely in-frame clones and lacks some. The sample consists of roughly 300,000 clones, 85% to 90% of them appearing once. What was sequenced was peripheral blood. Receptors originate from a middle-aged woman who had recovered from COVID-19. Each CDR3 is given with its conserved first and last residue. Fields, in order: V gene, J gene, clone size, D gene, CDR3 protein, CDR3 DNA. The D gene is left open where the match is weak. Rows give clone size only sometimes, using once, few, many, or a class for an expanded clone.

>TRBV5-1|TRBJ2-1|.|TRBD1
CATARDRGNHEQFF
TGCGCCACCGCTAGGGACAGGGGGAATCATGAGCAGTTCTTC
>TRBV29-1|TRBJ1-5|.|TRBD1
CSVTGGIGQPQHF
TGCAGCGTGACAGGGGGCATAGGTCAGCCCCAGCATTTT
>TRBV3-1/TRBV3-2|TRBJ2-2|.|TRBD1
CASSQWQGDGELFF
TGTGCCAGCAGCCAATGGCAGGGGGATGGGGAGCTGTTTTTT
>TRBV4-3|TRBJ1-4|.|.
CASSQRGGSNEKLFF
TGCGCCAGCAGCCAAAGGGGGGGTTCTAATGAAAAACTGTTTTTT
>TRBV7-9|TRBJ2-3|.|TRBD1
CASSLKVGQGLDTQYF
TGTGCCAGCAGCCTTAAAGTGGGACAGGGCTTGGATACGCAGTATTTT
>TRBV6-6|TRBJ2-2|.|TRBD2
CASSPIAGGPSTGELFF
TGTGCCAGCAGTCCCATAGCGGGGGGCCCCAGCACCGGGGAGCTGTTTTTT
>TRBV27|TRBJ2-5|.|.
CASKRLAVQETQYF
TGTGCCAGCAAGCGTCTGGCGGTGCAAGAGACCCAGTACTTC
>TRBV9|TRBJ2-1|.|.
CASSGTASSYNEQFF
TGTGCCAGCAGCGGGACTGCGAGCTCCTACAATGAGCAGTTCTTC
>TRBV2|TRBJ2-5|.|.
CASSAGEETQYF
TGTGCCAGCAGTGCAGGGGAAGAGACCCAGTACTTC
>TRBV19|TRBJ1-1|.|.
CASRPKVRGTEAFF
TGTGCCAGCCGCCCCAAGGTTAGAGGGACTGAAGCTTTCTTT
>TRBV7-9|TRBJ2-7|once|TRBD2
CASSRTSPYEQYF
TGTGCCAGCTCCCGGACTAGTCCCTACGAGCAGTACTTC
>TRBV5-1|TRBJ2-5|.|TRBD1
CASSLGRTGAFQETQYF
TGCGCCAGCAGCTTGGGGAGGACAGGGGCCTTCCAAGAGACCCAGTACTTC
>TRBV10-3|TRBJ1-6|.|TRBD1
CATRVTGENSPLHF
TGTGCCACCCGTGTGACAGGGGAAAATTCACCCCTCCACTTT
>TRBV2|TRBJ1-1|.|.
CASSGWAHGVLMNTEAFF
TGTGCCAGCAGTGGGTGGGCTCACGGGGTTCTAATGAACACTGAAGCTTTCTTT
>TRBV5-1|TRBJ2-3|.|TRBD2
CASSLSKLAPGDTQYF
TGCGCCAGCAGCTTGTCCAAACTAGCGCCCGGGGATACGCAGTATTTT
>TRBV2|TRBJ1-1|few|.
CAWGQMNTEAFF
TGTGCCTGGGGGCAGATGAACACTGAAGCTTTCTTT
>TRBV6-6|TRBJ1-5|.|.
CASSRREFNQPQHF
TGTGCCAGCAGTCGCCGGGAGTTTAATCAGCCCCAGCATTTT
>TRBV5-6|TRBJ2-5|.|TRBD2
CASSRRLAGGETQYF
TGTGCCAGCAGCCGGCGCCTAGCGGGGGGGGAGACCCAGTACTTC
>TRBV18|TRBJ1-1|.|.
CASSPQTPHTEAFF
TGTGCCAGCTCACCGCAGACTCCTCACACTGAAGCTTTCTTT
>TRBV6-5|TRBJ2-7|.|.
CASSYDRVYEQYF
TGTGCCAGCAGTTACGACAGAGTCTACGAGCAGTACTTC
>TRBV5-6|TRBJ2-1|.|.
CASSLRSGGLHEQFF
TGTGCCAGCAGCTTGAGAAGCGGAGGCCTTCATGAGCAGTTCTTC
>TRBV11-2|TRBJ1-1|.|TRBD1
CASSLDIVVPGGTEAFF
TGTGCCAGCAGCTTAGATATCGTCGTCCCAGGGGGAACTGAAGCTTTCTTT
>TRBV6-5|TRBJ2-5|.|.
CASSWGDSPGAQYF
TGTGCCAGCAGTTGGGGGGACAGCCCAGGGGCCCAGTACTTC
>TRBV7-6|TRBJ1-1|once|.
CASSEEQGGYTEAFF
TGTGCCAGCAGCGAAGAACAGGGCGGATACACTGAAGCTTTCTTT
>TRBV10-1|TRBJ2-1|few|.
CASSEGSGYEQFF
TGCGCCAGCAGTGAGGGGTCGGGGTATGAGCAGTTCTTC
>TRBV6-5|TRBJ2-5|.|TRBD1
CASSYSLQGYGETQYF
TGTGCCAGCAGTTACTCCTTACAGGGGTATGGGGAGACCCAGTACTTC
>TRBV6-5|TRBJ1-3|.|.
CASSSRDTGTGNTIYF
TGTGCCAGCAGTTCCCGCGACACAGGGACAGGAAACACCATATATTTT
>TRBV6-5|TRBJ1-1|.|TRBD1
CATSGGFATEAFF
TGTGCCACCTCAGGGGGCTTTGCCACTGAAGCTTTCTTT
>TRBV15|TRBJ2-7|once|.
CATSRGASYEQYF
TGTGCCACCAGCAGAGGGGCTTCCTACGAGCAGTACTTC
>TRBV19|TRBJ2-5|.|TRBD1
CASSIRGTGGRQETQYF
TGTGCCAGTAGTATAAGGGGAACAGGGGGCCGGCAAGAGACCCAGTACTTC
>TRBV6-5|TRBJ1-2|once|.
CASKDPGTNYGYTF
TGTGCCAGCAAAGATCCAGGGACAAACTATGGCTACACCTTC
>TRBV27|TRBJ1-2|.|TRBD1
CASSSRDSYGYTF
TGTGCCAGCAGTTCCCGGGACAGTTATGGCTACACCTTC
>TRBV4-1|TRBJ2-7|.|.
CASSQSGNEQYF
TGCGCCAGCAGCCAGTCAGGAAACGAGCAGTACTTC
>TRBV6-2/TRBV6-3|TRBJ2-4|.|.
CASSPGTGWDIQYF
TGTGCCAGCAGCCCCGGAACAGGGTGGGACATTCAGTACTTC
>TRBV19|TRBJ2-1|.|.
CASSIDGSSYNEQFF
TGTGCCAGTAGTATCGACGGGAGCTCCTACAATGAGCAGTTCTTC
>TRBV12-3/TRBV12-4|TRBJ1-5|.|.
CASSYRPNQPQHF
TGTGCCAGCAGCTACAGGCCGAATCAGCCCCAGCATTTT
>TRBV7-9|TRBJ1-4|.|.
CASSRGQSNEKLFF
TGTGCCAGCAGCCGTGGACAGTCTAATGAAAAACTGTTTTTT
>TRBV4-3|TRBJ2-7|.|TRBD2
CASSLTSGGFSYEQYF
TGCGCCAGCAGCCTAACTAGCGGGGGGTTCTCCTACGAGCAGTACTTC
>TRBV6-2/TRBV6-3|TRBJ2-3|once|.
CASSRVGGTSTDTQYF
TGTGCCAGCAGTCGTGTGGGGGGAACTAGCACAGATACGCAGTATTTT
>TRBV2|TRBJ1-1|.|.
CASRHRALNTEAFF
TGTGCCAGCAGGCACAGGGCCCTGAACACTGAAGCTTTCTTT
>TRBV6-5|TRBJ2-7|.|TRBD2
CASRGLAYEQYF
TGTGCCAGCAGGGGACTAGCCTACGAGCAGTACTTC
>TRBV6-5|TRBJ2-5|.|TRBD2
CASRAGTSGVETQYF
TGTGCCAGCAGAGCCGGGACTAGCGGGGTGGAGACCCAGTACTTC
>TRBV4-1|TRBJ1-5|.|TRBD1
CASSEKDRVYQPQHF
TGCGCCAGCAGCGAAAAGGACAGGGTTTATCAGCCCCAGCATTTT
>TRBV19|TRBJ1-2|.|TRBD1
CASSREVTGAGGYTF
TGTGCCAGTAGTAGAGAGGTGACAGGGGCCGGTGGCTACACCTTC
>TRBV7-2|TRBJ1-5|.|.
CASSLGGRPQHF
TGTGCCAGCAGCTTAGGGGGGCGGCCCCAGCATTTT
>TRBV29-1|TRBJ2-2|once|TRBD1
CSVSPWPPTGQNTGELFF
TGCAGCGTTTCCCCCTGGCCGCCGACAGGGCAGAACACCGGGGAGCTGTTTTTT
>TRBV7-9|TRBJ1-1|.|.
CASSSGRDTEAFF
TGTGCCAGCAGTTCAGGCAGGGACACTGAAGCTTTCTTT
>TRBV12-3/TRBV12-4|TRBJ1-1|.|.
CASTPRVNTEAFF
TGTGCCAGCACCCCCCGGGTTAACACTGAAGCTTTCTTT
>TRBV2|TRBJ2-7|few|TRBD1
CASSPRDRVYSYEQYF
TGTGCCAGCAGTCCCCGGGACAGGGTGTACTCCTACGAGCAGTACTTC